A few counts support the clone carrying this TCR beta chain. The entry originates in a study of blood T cell repertoires in COVID-19. CDR3 length: 12 residues. V trimming: 7 bases; J trimming: 8 bases; junction bases outside the gene matches: 5. The germline CDR1 and CDR2 sequences are LNHDA and SQIVND (reference sequence). Only in-frame clones appear in the TCRdb table, and some are missing; sequencing was by immunoSEQ multiplex PCR. The repertoire holds 200,000 to 250,000 clones, almost 90% seen once, with more than 12% in the top ten. The sequencing sample was made of PBMCs or T cells enriched from blood (not recorded which). The genes are TRBV19 and TRBJ1-2; 9 bases agree with TRBD1. This TCR derives from a man aged 30-40 years who had been exposed to COVID-19. The CDR3 reads CASIGTGYGYTF. DNA of the CDR3: TGTGCCAGTATTGGGACAGGGTACGGCTACACCTTC.